This T cell receptor beta chain was sequenced in a study of cytomegalovirus exposure and HLA in healthy donors. Vbeta (60) and Jbeta (13) primers were used in the PCR. The assay was immunoSEQ multiplex PCR, and TCRdb's table has in-frame clones only and misses some. The sample lists approximately 210,000 clones, around 87% occurring once. The sample was PBMCs. This sequence was found in a man aged 25-45 years in good health and CMV-seronegative.

CDR3 nucleotide sequence: TGTGCCAGCAGCGCCGCCGGGACAGGGAAGCCTGAAGCTTTCTTT. It codes for CASSAAGTGKPEAFF. The chain employs TRBV5-6 and TRBJ1-1, with 9 nucleotides matching TRBD1. Unmatched junction bases numbered 10, after V lost 4 bases and J lost 6 bases. CDR3 length: 15 residues. Germline V CDR1 and CDR2: SGHDT, YYEEEE.